Listed below are T cell receptor beta chains from one sample, sequenced in a study of T-cell reconstitution after alpha-beta-depleted transplantation in children. Via MiXCR, TCRdb re-called the PCR reads, giving one row per CDR3 protein. Among 440,000 or so distinct CDR3 sequences listed, 43% were seen once. The input for sequencing was PBMCs, taken before TCRalphabeta/CD19-depleted stem cell transplant. These receptors were obtained from a girl aged 2 to 10 with aplastic anemia, due to receive a stem cell transplant. Each CDR3 is given with its conserved first and last residue. A D gene is named only where the DNA matches it firmly. For some rows the clone size is stated as once, few or many, or as a class when expanded; others skip it.

D: TRBD2
J: TRBJ2-2
size: many
V: TRBV5-1
CDR3: CASSLATGGTGELFF
DNA: TGCGCCAGCAGCTTGGCTACGGGAGGCACCGGGGAGCTGTTTTTT

D: TRBD2
J: TRBJ2-1
size: .
V: TRBV3-1
CDR3: CASSQGTSGRVYNEQFF
DNA: TGTGCCAGCAGCCAAGGCACTAGCGGGAGAGTGTACAATGAGCAGTTCTTC

D: .
J: TRBJ1-4
size: .
V: TRBV5-1
CDR3: CASSKDTVATNEKLFF
DNA: TGCGCCAGCAGCAAGGACACGGTCGCAACTAATGAAAAACTGTTTTTT

D: .
J: TRBJ1-5
size: .
V: TRBV10-3
CDR3: CATKGRNQPQHF
DNA: TGTGCCACCAAAGGGAGAAATCAGCCCCAGCATTTT

D: TRBD2
J: TRBJ2-7
size: many
V: TRBV12-3/TRBV12-4
CDR3: CASRLGGLAGGYEQYF
DNA: TGTGCCAGCAGGCTCGGGGGACTAGCGGGGGGGTACGAGCAGTACTTC

D: TRBD1
J: TRBJ2-1
size: few
V: TRBV7-9
CDR3: CASSFRQGELGEQFF
DNA: TGTGCCAGCAGCTTCCGACAGGGGGAGCTTGGGGAGCAGTTCTTC

D: .
J: TRBJ2-3
size: .
V: TRBV20-1
CDR3: CSARARDSHTDMQYF
DNA: TGCAGTGCTAGAGCTCGGGACTCGCACACAGATATGCAGTATTTT

D: .
J: TRBJ1-2
size: .
V: TRBV6-5
CDR3: CASSYRRGGASDGYTF
DNA: TGTGCCAGCAGTTACCGTCGCGGAGGAGCTAGCGATGGCTACACCTTC

D: TRBD1
J: TRBJ1-3
size: many
V: TRBV5-1
CDR3: CASSQGAGNTIYF
DNA: TGTGCCAGCAGCCAGGGGGCTGGAAACACCATATATTTT

D: .
J: TRBJ2-7
size: .
V: TRBV28
CDR3: CASHQGGAPHEQYF
DNA: TGTGCCAGCCATCAGGGGGGCGCTCCCCACGAGCAGTACTTC

D: TRBD2
J: TRBJ2-3
size: once
V: TRBV5-1
CDR3: CASSLYVAGVGADTQYF
DNA: TGCGCCAGCAGCTTGTACGTAGCGGGAGTAGGAGCAGATACGCAGTATTTT

D: .
J: TRBJ1-4
size: .
V: TRBV4-2
CDR3: CASSQSPRSGEKLFF
DNA: TGTGCCAGCAGCCAGTCACCCCGTTCCGGCGAAAAACTGTTTTTT

D: TRBD1
J: TRBJ2-3
size: few
V: TRBV7-6
CDR3: CASSPQGTAATDTQYF
DNA: TGTGCCAGCAGCCCCCAAGGGACAGCCGCCACAGATACGCAGTATTTT

D: TRBD1
J: TRBJ2-1
size: few
V: TRBV27
CDR3: CASSLLGDRGNEQFF
DNA: TGTGCCAGCAGTTTATTAGGGGACAGGGGTAATGAGCAGTTCTTC

D: TRBD2
J: TRBJ2-3
size: .
V: TRBV12-3/TRBV12-4
CDR3: CASSGGRALGTQYF
DNA: TGTGCCAGCAGTGGAGGGAGGGCTCTCGGTACGCAGTATTTT

D: TRBD2
J: TRBJ2-7
size: .
V: TRBV20-1
CDR3: CSAPKVLAGGPSLGEQYF
DNA: TGCAGTGCTCCCAAGGTACTAGCGGGAGGGCCTAGTCTTGGCGAGCAGTACTTC

D: TRBD1
J: TRBJ1-1
size: many
V: TRBV5-1
CDR3: CASSNDRGLNTEAFF
DNA: TGCGCCAGCAGCAACGACAGGGGACTGAACACTGAAGCTTTCTTT

D: TRBD2
J: TRBJ2-1
size: .
V: TRBV6-2/TRBV6-3
CDR3: CASDAGGSYNEQFF
DNA: TGTGCCAGCGATGCGGGAGGGTCCTACAATGAGCAGTTCTTC

D: .
J: TRBJ2-5
size: .
V: TRBV3-1
CDR3: CASSPGPPWTQYF
DNA: TGTGCCAGCAGCCCTGGACCGCCGTGGACCCAGTACTTC

D: TRBD2
J: TRBJ2-1
size: .
V: TRBV20-1
CDR3: CSARDPASGRGNEQFF
DNA: TGCAGTGCTAGAGATCCGGCTAGCGGGAGGGGTAATGAGCAGTTCTTC

D: .
J: TRBJ2-7
size: .
V: TRBV20-1
CDR3: CSARDQGGPTAYEQYF
DNA: TGCAGTGCTAGAGATCAAGGGGGGCCGACCGCCTACGAGCAGTACTTC

D: .
J: TRBJ1-4
size: .
V: TRBV27
CDR3: CASRRAGANEKLFF
DNA: TGTGCCAGCAGGAGGGCAGGAGCTAATGAAAAACTGTTTTTT

D: TRBD1
J: TRBJ1-2
size: many
V: TRBV5-1
CDR3: CASSVDRGGLDGYTF
DNA: TGCGCCAGCAGCGTGGACAGGGGGGGGCTTGATGGCTACACCTTC

D: TRBD1
J: TRBJ1-1
size: .
V: TRBV3-1
CDR3: CASSKVAKTGSTEAFF
DNA: TGTGCCAGCAGCAAAGTGGCCAAGACAGGGAGCACTGAAGCTTTCTTT

D: .
J: TRBJ2-3
size: .
V: TRBV5-1
CDR3: CASSLRGFSTDTQYF
DNA: TGCGCCAGCAGCTTGCGGGGCTTTAGCACAGATACGCAGTATTTT

D: TRBD1
J: TRBJ2-4
size: .
V: TRBV12-3/TRBV12-4
CDR3: CASKTGTGVVGDKNIQYF
DNA: TGTGCCAGCAAAACCGGGACAGGGGTCGTAGGTGACAAAAACATTCAGTACTTC

D: .
J: TRBJ2-7
size: .
V: TRBV28
CDR3: CASSLTRLSQGSYEQYF
DNA: TGTGCCAGCAGTTTAACCCGCCTAAGCCAGGGGAGCTACGAGCAGTACTTC

D: .
J: TRBJ1-5
size: few
V: TRBV7-8
CDR3: CASTPRAGANQPQHF
DNA: TGTGCCAGCACCCCACGGGCAGGGGCCAATCAGCCCCAGCATTTT

D: .
J: TRBJ1-5
size: few
V: TRBV6-2/TRBV6-3
CDR3: CASSPHRDHNQPQHF
DNA: TGTGCCAGCAGTCCCCACCGGGACCACAATCAGCCCCAGCATTTT

D: TRBD1
J: TRBJ1-2
size: few
V: TRBV7-6
CDR3: CASKDRGHGYTF
DNA: TGTGCCAGCAAAGACAGGGGGCATGGCTACACCTTC

D: .
J: TRBJ1-5
size: many
V: TRBV7-9
CDR3: CASSLGVGNQPQHF
DNA: TGTGCCAGCAGCTTAGGTGTGGGGAATCAGCCCCAGCATTTT

D: .
J: TRBJ1-2
size: many
V: TRBV5-1
CDR3: CASSLGVTRGSYGYTF
DNA: TGCGCCAGCAGCTTGGGAGTAACCAGGGGTTCCTATGGCTACACCTTC

D: TRBD2
J: TRBJ2-3
size: .
V: TRBV27
CDR3: CASSATSWGTDTQYF
DNA: TGTGCCAGCAGTGCGACTAGCTGGGGGACAGATACGCAGTATTTT

D: .
J: TRBJ1-1
size: few
V: TRBV6-2/TRBV6-3
CDR3: CASSIGRGTEAFF
DNA: TGTGCCAGCAGTATCGGCCGAGGGACTGAAGCTTTCTTT

D: .
J: TRBJ2-1
size: many
V: TRBV15
CDR3: CATSRVARAGDEQFF
DNA: TGTGCCACCAGCAGAGTGGCCAGGGCAGGAGATGAGCAGTTCTTC

D: .
J: TRBJ2-1
size: .
V: TRBV5-1
CDR3: CASSSMDREPQFF
DNA: TGCGCCAGCAGCTCCATGGACAGAGAACCCCAGTTCTTC

D: .
J: TRBJ2-1
size: few
V: TRBV4-2
CDR3: CASRETEGIRNEQFF
DNA: TGTGCCAGCAGGGAAACGGAGGGGATACGAAATGAGCAGTTCTTC

D: .
J: TRBJ2-4
size: once
V: TRBV5-1
CDR3: CASSWDNSPQNIQYF
DNA: TGCGCCAGCAGCTGGGACAACTCCCCACAAAACATTCAGTACTTC

D: TRBD2
J: TRBJ2-1
size: many
V: TRBV11-1
CDR3: CASSKGRGLAGGTSYNEQFF
DNA: TGTGCCAGCAGCAAGGGGAGGGGACTAGCGGGAGGGACCTCCTACAATGAGCAGTTCTTC

D: .
J: TRBJ2-7
size: .
V: TRBV12-3/TRBV12-4
CDR3: CASSLVGISYEQYF
DNA: TGTGCCAGCAGTTTAGTAGGGATTTCCTACGAGCAGTACTTC

D: TRBD2
J: TRBJ2-1
size: .
V: TRBV20-1
CDR3: CSASSGSGFNEQFF
DNA: TGCAGTGCTTCTAGCGGGAGTGGCTTCAATGAGCAGTTCTTC

D: .
J: TRBJ2-2
size: .
V: TRBV13
CDR3: CAISSGLISGELFF
DNA: TGTGCCATCAGCTCCGGGCTAATCAGCGGGGAGCTGTTTTTT

D: .
J: TRBJ2-7
size: once
V: TRBV7-9
CDR3: CASSLAIDPQYEQYF
DNA: TGTGCCAGCAGCTTAGCGATAGATCCCCAATACGAGCAGTACTTC

D: .
J: TRBJ2-7
size: many
V: TRBV5-1
CDR3: CASSPGTALMYEQYF
DNA: TGCGCCAGCAGCCCCGGGACTGCCTTAATGTACGAGCAGTACTTC

D: .
J: TRBJ1-5
size: .
V: TRBV5-4
CDR3: CASSLLGNLPYGSNQPQHF
DNA: TGTGCCAGCAGCTTGTTAGGGAACTTACCTTACGGGAGCAATCAGCCCCAGCATTTT

D: TRBD2
J: TRBJ2-3
size: .
V: TRBV11-2
CDR3: CASSLDLTSGKAADTQYF
DNA: TGTGCCAGCAGCTTAGACCTGACTAGCGGGAAGGCCGCAGATACGCAGTATTTT

D: .
J: TRBJ1-1
size: .
V: TRBV12-3/TRBV12-4
CDR3: CASSYRTEAFF
DNA: TGTGCCAGCAGTTACAGGACTGAAGCTTTCTTT

D: .
J: TRBJ2-1
size: .
V: TRBV28
CDR3: CASQMVIRSEQFF
DNA: TGTGCCAGCCAGATGGTCATTCGGAGTGAGCAGTTCTTC

D: TRBD2
J: TRBJ2-5
size: .
V: TRBV30
CDR3: CAWSVGRAGRETQYF
DNA: TGTGCCTGGAGTGTAGGGAGGGCGGGCCGAGAGACCCAGTACTTC

D: .
J: TRBJ2-5
size: .
V: TRBV4-1
CDR3: CASSQGGFQETQYF
DNA: TGCGCCAGCAGCCAGGGGGGATTCCAAGAGACCCAGTACTTC

D: .
J: TRBJ2-1
size: .
V: TRBV29-1
CDR3: CSEKRDEQFF
DNA: TGCAGCGAAAAGAGAGATGAGCAGTTCTTC

D: .
J: TRBJ2-7
size: many
V: TRBV5-1
CDR3: CASSLGYPKLDTYEQYF
DNA: TGCGCCAGCAGCTTGGGATATCCCAAACTGGACACCTACGAGCAGTACTTC

D: .
J: TRBJ2-1
size: .
V: TRBV6-6
CDR3: CASSYEKNNEQFF
DNA: TGTGCCAGCAGTTACGAAAAGAACAATGAGCAGTTCTTC

D: TRBD1
J: TRBJ1-1
size: .
V: TRBV6-1
CDR3: CASSPPTGRTEAFF
DNA: TGTGCCAGCAGTCCCCCGACAGGGAGGACTGAAGCTTTCTTT

D: .
J: TRBJ1-5
size: .
V: TRBV7-9
CDR3: CASSSGLTDQPQHF
DNA: TGTGCCAGCAGCTCGGGACTCACGGATCAGCCCCAGCATTTT

D: TRBD2
J: TRBJ2-7
size: many
V: TRBV10-2
CDR3: CASSESLGGSSYEQYF
DNA: TGCGCCAGCAGTGAGTCGCTGGGGGGGAGCTCCTACGAGCAGTACTTC

D: .
J: TRBJ1-3
size: .
V: TRBV20-1
CDR3: CSDRGASSGNTIYF
DNA: TGCAGTGACCGCGGGGCGAGCTCTGGAAACACCATATATTTT